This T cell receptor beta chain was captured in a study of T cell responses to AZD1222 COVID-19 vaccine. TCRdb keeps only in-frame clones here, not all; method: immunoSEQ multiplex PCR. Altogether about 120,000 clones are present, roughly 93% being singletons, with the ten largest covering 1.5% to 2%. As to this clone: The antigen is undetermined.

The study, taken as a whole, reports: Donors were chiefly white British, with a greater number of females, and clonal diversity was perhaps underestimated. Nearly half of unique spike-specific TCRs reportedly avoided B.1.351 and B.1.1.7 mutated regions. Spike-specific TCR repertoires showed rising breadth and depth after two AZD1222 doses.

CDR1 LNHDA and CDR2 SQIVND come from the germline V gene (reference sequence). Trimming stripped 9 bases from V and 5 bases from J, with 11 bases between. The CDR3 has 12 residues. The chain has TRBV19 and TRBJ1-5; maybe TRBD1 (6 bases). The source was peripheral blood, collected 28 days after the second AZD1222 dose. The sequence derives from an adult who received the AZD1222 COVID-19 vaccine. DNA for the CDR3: TGTGCCAGCAACAGGGAAGATCAGCCCCAGCATTTT. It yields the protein CASNREDQPQHF.